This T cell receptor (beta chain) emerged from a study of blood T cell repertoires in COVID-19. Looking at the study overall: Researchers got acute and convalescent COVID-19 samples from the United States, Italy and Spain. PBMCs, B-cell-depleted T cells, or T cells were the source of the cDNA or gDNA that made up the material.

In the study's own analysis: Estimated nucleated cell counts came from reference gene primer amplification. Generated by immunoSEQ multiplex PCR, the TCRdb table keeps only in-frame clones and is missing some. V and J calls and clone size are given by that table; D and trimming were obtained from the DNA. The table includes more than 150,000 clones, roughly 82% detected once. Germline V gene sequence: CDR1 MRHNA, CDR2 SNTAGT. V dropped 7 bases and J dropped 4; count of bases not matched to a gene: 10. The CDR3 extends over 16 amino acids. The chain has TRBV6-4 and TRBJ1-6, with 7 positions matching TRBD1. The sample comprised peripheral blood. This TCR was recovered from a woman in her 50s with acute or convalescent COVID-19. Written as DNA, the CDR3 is TGTGCCAGCACGACAGGGCCGTATACTTATAATTCACCCCTCCACTTT. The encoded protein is CASTTGPYTYNSPLHF.